Included here is one T cell receptor beta chain sequence, with context. Its antigen is not yet known. There are no base qualities to consult, and no much larger clone falls within one base. This specimen comes from a study of cytomegalovirus exposure and HLA in healthy donors listed by TCRdb under 2017. The study in broad terms: An earlier analysis of approximately 640 of the donors reported more than 250 Gb of sequence data and 117 million unique TCR beta sequences from around 200 million T cells. To decide whether each TCR beta V gene segment behaved as functional or pseudogenic, an earlier analysis of over 500 of the donors relied on high-throughput TCR beta sequencing. Every repertoire in the discovery cohort had been generated on one and the same sequencing platform. Roughly 5 DR-DQ haplotypes were treated as single units for association and clustering because of strong linkage in the cohort. The study was designed to test whether signatures of past pathogen exposure could be identified by cataloging public T cell receptors. Of the roughly 410 genotyped donors, less than 85% were placed in the genetic ancestry cluster associated with self-reported Caucasian donors. An early release covering some 640 HLA-typed donors comprised 250 to 350 gigabases of sequencing data and about 90 million unique TCR sequences. The study used immunosequencing to profile the T cell repertoires of approximately 640 subjects and linked those repertoires to cytomegalovirus serostatus. Donor age, sex, ethnicity and CMV serostatus were compiled alongside the repertoire data. Rather than using new phenotypic data, the later analysis identified candidate immune exposures from TCR beta sequences and from how often those sequences occurred across donors. Both class I and class II loci were covered by HLA typing, at four-digit resolution. A later analysis re-examined previously published TCR beta repertoires from just over 650 donors and added high-resolution HLA genotyping to investigate patterns of TCR occurrence. Along with the approximately 700-subject first cohort, a separate validation cohort of around 110 different subjects was used. Among roughly 400 genotyped donors of the cohort, an average of roughly 240,000 unique TCR beta nucleotide sequences were sequenced per donor, roughly 20% of them non-productive. The study combined high-throughput TCR immunosequencing, statistical association of individual TCRs with disease status, and machine learning to predict cytomegalovirus infection status. A later genetic analysis took genome-wide SNP genotypes for about 60% of the roughly 670 donors and used that subset as a discovery cohort. The number of donors typed differed by locus, with roughly 629-640 for A, B, C, DRB1 and DQB1, more than 500 for DQA1, 600 to 610 for DPA1, and approximately 470 for DPB1.

The trim is 6 bases for V and 8 bases for J, with a gap of 13 bases between the germline ends. CDR1 SNHLY and CDR2 FYNNEI were looked up in the germline V gene. The cysteine opens and the phenylalanine closes a CDR3 of 13 amino acids. Only the CDR3 portion is preserved as DNA: 39 bases, with reading frame beginning at the first base. Paper-wide results and their limitations: In a later analysis, 16,951 TCR beta sequences were associated with specific HLA alleles at a false discovery rate of 0.05. The earlier analysis of fewer than 750 of the donors excluded some 15 rarely observed V segments, including chromosome 9 orphons, because counts were too low. A group of highly shared sequence variants was considered likely to be a technical artifact of the sequencing pipeline. A later analysis found that TCR association rates varied across HLA loci, with DRB1 alleles showing the most associated TCRs and HLA-C alleles the fewest. It was suggested by the authors that the approach could potentially be generalized to other disease states and immunological phenotypes. While some public TCRs were present in many individuals, most TCR sequences turned up only very rarely across donors. A further reported finding was that TCR beta sequences accurately predicted the HLA-A and HLA-B alleles for most subjects in the first cohort. When HLA alleles, especially DR and DQ, strongly co-occurred, attributing TCR associations to individual alleles was difficult. Only TCR beta chains were sequenced in this cohort, and the absence of alpha or paired-chain data limited detectable features. The classifier was reported to diagnose cytomegalovirus status with high specificity and sensitivity in both the original cohort and the validation cohort. A later genetic analysis associated a missense DCLRE1C variant with V-gene and J-gene trimming of TCR beta chains, and an independent cohort replicated the association. For the cohort, immune exposure information was limited to CMV serostatus. Some IMGT-functional V segments, including TRBV6-2 and TRBV6-3, could not be told apart with the 87-base-pair reads, so those segments were excluded. An earlier analysis of approximately 530 of the donors showed that most TCR beta V segments appeared in productive rearrangements either about 87% or about 30% of the time, which broadly matched IMGT annotations. Correlated functional status among segregating V segments might be attributable to linkage disequilibrium, but an unknown experimental factor could not be ruled out. Because some donors lacked HLA typing at each locus, the association tests relied only on the typed subset. In vitro tests confirmed that a few of the cytomegalovirus-associated TCR beta chains recognize cytomegalovirus antigens. Several of the top co-occurrence clusters appeared to be linked to parvovirus B19, influenza, CMV and Epstein-Barr virus, according to a later analysis. A total of fewer than 200 TCR beta chains were listed by the study as associated with cytomegalovirus. In a later analysis, HLA-associated TCR beta chains were found to be more clonally expanded and to have lower generation probabilities than equally common non-associated chains. A later analysis found that most CMV-associated TCR beta chains appeared HLA-restricted, with HLA associations seemingly driven largely by CMV exposure. Presence/absence analyses assumed roughly uniform sequencing depth across donors, an assumption that may not hold. Compared with the roughly 700-donor mean, donors in an Asian-associated ancestry cluster had fewer N-insertions in productive TCRs, according to a later genetic analysis.

The cohort was made up of 666 healthy bone marrow donors. At the time of sampling, all cohort members were nominally healthy, though unrecorded immune exposures were likely present. The donor was CMV seronegative and belonged to the group of 350 to 400 seronegative cohort members. A peripheral blood sample was collected from each donor, and TCR beta sequencing was performed on peripheral blood mononuclear cells. The Qiagen DNeasy Blood Extraction Kit was used to extract genomic DNA from the blood cell samples. Libraries were constructed by the immunoSEQ multiplex PCR assay. For the multiplex PCR, a mixture combining 60 forward primers for TCR Vbeta segments and 13 reverse primers for TCR Jbeta segments was used. Amplification of the CDR3 region of rearranged TCR beta genes was performed with a multiplex PCR assay on genomic DNA. The Illumina HiSeq System was used to sequence the amplified TCR beta libraries as 87-base-pair reads. Concerning the study's data processing: A later analysis counted tens of millions of unique TCR beta chains across the 690 or so repertoires, and 10 million to 11 million of these chains were shared by at least two donors. Raw reads were error-corrected and collapsed into unique sequences by a nearest-neighbor algorithm in which closely related sequences were merged to remove PCR and sequencing errors. V, D and J gene segments were assigned by aligning CDR3 sequences to IMGT reference sequences. For a sequence to be retained, a match of at least six nucleotides was required to both a V gene segment and a J gene segment. Rearrangements were classified as productive when the CDR3 lacked stop codons and remained in frame with V and J, and all other rearrangements were classified as non-productive. CDR3 was defined by IMGT convention, running from the second conserved V-encoded cysteine to the conserved J-encoded phenylalanine. The earlier analysis of 450 to 750 of the donors excluded any sequence lacking an unambiguous match to a single V gene segment. In an earlier analysis of about 590 of the donors, a V segment was called functional when productive rearrangements were above 56.7%, and segregating when the standard deviation between donors exceeded 5%. A statistical classification framework was built for diagnosing cytomegalovirus status from the catalog of TCR beta chain sequences. In a later analysis, TCR nucleotide sequences were compared against IMGT/GENE-DB human TR gene sequences so that V and J genes could be assigned. Using the TCRdist pipeline, a later analysis assigned CDR3 sequences along with most-parsimonious VDJ recombination scenarios. In a later analysis, each TCR beta chain was defined by its CDR3 amino acid sequence together with its V-gene family, and reads lacking a unique V-gene family were excluded. A later analysis removed several hundred highly shared, low-generation-probability nucleotide sequences to deal with suspected cross-contamination and a sequencing artifact. For each public chain, a later analysis derived a clonal expansion index from normalized ranks of inferred template counts within each repertoire. A later analysis computed generation probabilities with a VDJ recombination model fitted to out-of-frame rearrangements, and checked the results against IGoR. In a later analysis, hypergeometric tests were used to score TCR-TCR, TCR-HLA and TCR-CMV co-occurrence, with a repertoire-size bias correction applied to TCR pairs. To estimate false discovery rates, a later analysis permuted the HLA or CMV assignments 20 times. In a later analysis, co-occurring TCRs were grouped using DBSCAN, and TCRdist sequence similarity was added for clustering within HLA-allele-positive subsets. Co-occurrence clustering excluded repertoires with fewer than 30,000 or more than 120,000 public chains, plus five with anomalous nucleotide sharing. TCRdb limited this immuneACCESS table to in-frame rearrangements with V and J called. A share of clones is missing; checked studies link under half to unresolved V genes, and the rest is unexplained. V, J and clone size are taken as reported in that table, and D and trimming were inferred from the DNA itself. The sample records 190,000 or so clones, under 90% of which are singletons. 0.098% of the sample lies in the top ten.

The sample taken for sequencing was PBMCs. In this chain, TRBV2 is recombined with TRBJ1-4; TRBD1 could be the D gene, as 6 bases match. The TCR comes from a boy between 2 and 10 years old in good health and CMV-seronegative. The DNA is TGTGCCAGCAGAAGAATCGGACAGGAAAAACTGTTTTTT. Its protein product is CASRRIGQEKLFF.